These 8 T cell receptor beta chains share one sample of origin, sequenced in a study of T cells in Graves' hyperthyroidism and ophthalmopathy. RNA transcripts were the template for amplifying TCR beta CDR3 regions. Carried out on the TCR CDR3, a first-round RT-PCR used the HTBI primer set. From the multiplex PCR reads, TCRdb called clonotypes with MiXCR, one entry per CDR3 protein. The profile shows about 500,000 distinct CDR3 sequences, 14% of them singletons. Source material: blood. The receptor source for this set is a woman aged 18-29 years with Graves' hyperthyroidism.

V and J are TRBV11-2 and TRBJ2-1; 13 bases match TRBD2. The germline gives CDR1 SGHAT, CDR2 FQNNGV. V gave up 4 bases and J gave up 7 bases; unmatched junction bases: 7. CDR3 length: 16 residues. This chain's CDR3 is CASSSRTSGRENEQFF. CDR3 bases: TGTGCCAGCAGCTCCCGGACTAGCGGGAGAGAGAATGAGCAGTTCTTC.

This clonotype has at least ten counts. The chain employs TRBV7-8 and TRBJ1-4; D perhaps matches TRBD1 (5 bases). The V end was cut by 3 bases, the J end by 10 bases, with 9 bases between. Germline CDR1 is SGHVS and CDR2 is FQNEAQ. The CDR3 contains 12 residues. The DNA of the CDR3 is TGTGCCAGCAGCTTCGTCGGGGGAAAACTGTTTTTT. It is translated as CASSFVGGKLFF.

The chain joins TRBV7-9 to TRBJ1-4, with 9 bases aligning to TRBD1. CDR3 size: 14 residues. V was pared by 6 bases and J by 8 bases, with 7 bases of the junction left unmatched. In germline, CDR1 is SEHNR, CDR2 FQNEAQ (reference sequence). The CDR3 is CASSLDRGSEKLFF. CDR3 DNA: TGTGCCAGCAGTTTGGACAGGGGAAGCGAAAAACTGTTTTTT.

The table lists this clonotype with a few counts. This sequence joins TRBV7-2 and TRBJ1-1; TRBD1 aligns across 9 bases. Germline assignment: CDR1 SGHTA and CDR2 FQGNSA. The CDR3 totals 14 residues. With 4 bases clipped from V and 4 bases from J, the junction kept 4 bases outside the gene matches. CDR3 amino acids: CASSYMTGGTEAFF. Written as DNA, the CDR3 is TGTGCCAGCAGCTACATGACAGGGGGCACTGAAGCTTTCTTT.

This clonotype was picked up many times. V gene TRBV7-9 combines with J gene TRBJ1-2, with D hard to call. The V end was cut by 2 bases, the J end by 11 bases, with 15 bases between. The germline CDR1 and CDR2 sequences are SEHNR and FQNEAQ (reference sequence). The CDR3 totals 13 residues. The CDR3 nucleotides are TGTGCCAGCAGCTTACCCAAGCAGGCCAAGTACACCTTC. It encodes CASSLPKQAKYTF.

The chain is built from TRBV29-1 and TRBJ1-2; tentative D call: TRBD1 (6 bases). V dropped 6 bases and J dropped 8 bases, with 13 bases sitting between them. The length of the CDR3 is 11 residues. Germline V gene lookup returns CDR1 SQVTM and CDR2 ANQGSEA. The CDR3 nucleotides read TGCAGCGTAACCAGGGGACAAGGCTACACCTTC. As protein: CSVTRGQGYTF.

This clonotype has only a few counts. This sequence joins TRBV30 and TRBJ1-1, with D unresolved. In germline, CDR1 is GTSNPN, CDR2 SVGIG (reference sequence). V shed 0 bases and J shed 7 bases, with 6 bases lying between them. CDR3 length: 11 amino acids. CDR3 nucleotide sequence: TGTGCCTGGAGTGTTGGCAATGAAGCTTTCTTT. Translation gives CAWSVGNEAFF.

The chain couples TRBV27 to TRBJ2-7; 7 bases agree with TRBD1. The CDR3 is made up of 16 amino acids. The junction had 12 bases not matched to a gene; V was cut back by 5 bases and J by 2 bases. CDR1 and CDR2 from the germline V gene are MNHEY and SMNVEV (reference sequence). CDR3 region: CASSTQHLQGAYEQYF. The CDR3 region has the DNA TGTGCCAGCAGTACCCAACACCTTCAGGGGGCCTACGAGCAGTACTTC.